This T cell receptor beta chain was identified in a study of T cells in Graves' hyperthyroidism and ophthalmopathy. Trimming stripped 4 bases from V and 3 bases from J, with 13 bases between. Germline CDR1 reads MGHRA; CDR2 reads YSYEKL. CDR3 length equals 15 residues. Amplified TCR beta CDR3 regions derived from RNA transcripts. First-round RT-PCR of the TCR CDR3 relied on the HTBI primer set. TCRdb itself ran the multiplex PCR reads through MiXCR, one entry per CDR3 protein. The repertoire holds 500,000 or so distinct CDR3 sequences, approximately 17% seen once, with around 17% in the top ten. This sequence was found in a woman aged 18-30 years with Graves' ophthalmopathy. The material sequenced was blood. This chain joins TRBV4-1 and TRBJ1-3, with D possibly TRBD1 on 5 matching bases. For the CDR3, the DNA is TGCGCCAGCAGCCGGGGGTTCACTAATGGAAACACCATATATTTT. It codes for CASSRGFTNGNTIYF.